The T cell receptor (beta chain) described here comes from a study of blood T cell repertoires in COVID-19. This table comes from immunoSEQ multiplex PCR, and its TCRdb copy is limited to in-frame clones, with some not included. The table has 200,000 to 250,000 clones, just over 85% seen once. The CDR3 is made up of 14 amino acids. Deletions cut 0 bases from V and 6 bases from J, with 12 bases between. CDR1 and CDR2 (germline): SGHRS, YFSETQ. The specimen sequenced was PBMCs or T cells enriched from blood (not recorded which). This receptor was identified in a woman in her 40s with acute COVID-19. The J gene is TRBJ1-2, the V gene TRBV5-1; tentative D call: TRBD1 (6 bases). CDR3 nucleotides: TGCGCCAGCAGCTTGGCTTACAGGGATAATGGCTACACCTTC. Translation: CASSLAYRDNGYTF.